This is a list of T cell receptor beta chains from one sample in a study of blood T cell repertoires in COVID-19. Sequenced by immunoSEQ multiplex PCR; TCRdb stores in-frame clones only, minus some. The repertoire includes about 32,000 clones, 90% to 95% of them detected once, and roughly 0.93% sits in the top ten. Sequenced sample: peripheral blood. The receptors here all came from a male donor with active COVID-19. Both conserved end residues are part of each CDR3. A D gene is named only where the DNA matches it firmly. Size values are once, few and many counts, or a class for expanded clones, and some rows have none.

.,TRBV7-2,TRBD2,TRBJ2-5,TGTGCCAGCAGCTTCGGACTAGCATGGGAGACCCAGTACTTC,CASSFGLAWETQYF
.,TRBV11-3,TRBD1,TRBJ1-1,TGTGCCAGCAGCTATGTCGATTTCCGGCGACAGGGCTTAACAGACACTGAAGCTTTCTTT,CASSYVDFRRQGLTDTEAFF
medium-sized,TRBV6-5,.,TRBJ2-7,TGTGCCAGCAGTTCCCCCGGGATGGGTTCCTACGAGCAGTACTTC,CASSSPGMGSYEQYF
.,TRBV18,TRBD1,TRBJ2-7,TGTGCCAGCTCACCAGTTGGGACAGGTATGCACGAGCAGTACTTC,CASSPVGTGMHEQYF
.,TRBV18,TRBD1,TRBJ1-2,TGTGCCAGCTCACCGGGACAGGGCAACTATGGCTACACCTTC,CASSPGQGNYGYTF
once,TRBV6-1,.,TRBJ2-3,TGTGCCAGCAGTGAATTATCCCCCCCTAGCACAGATACGCAGTATTTT,CASSELSPPSTDTQYF
.,TRBV5-1,TRBD2,TRBJ2-1,TGCGCCAGCAGCCTGAATAGCGGGGCGCGTAATGAGCAGTTCTTC,CASSLNSGARNEQFF
few,TRBV5-6,.,TRBJ1-5,TGTGCCAGCAGCCTGGGAGTCCAAGAGCCCCAGCATTTT,CASSLGVQEPQHF
.,TRBV5-1,TRBD1,TRBJ1-6,TGCGCCAGCAGCTACTCCGGGACAGGGGGCTCACCCCTCCACTTT,CASSYSGTGGSPLHF
.,TRBV7-2,.,TRBJ2-5,TGTGCCAGCAGCTTATGGGGGGGCGGTGAGACCCAGTACTTC,CASSLWGGGETQYF
.,TRBV11-2,TRBD1,TRBJ1-3,TGTGCCAGCAGCCGGGGACAGGGGGCGTATGGAAACACCATATATTTT,CASSRGQGAYGNTIYF
.,TRBV3-1/TRBV3-2,TRBD2,TRBJ2-3,TGTGCCAGCAGCCTCATGACTAGCGGGGACAGATTCTTT,CASSLMTSGDRFF
few,TRBV13,.,TRBJ2-7,TGTGCCAGCAGCTTGTTTGGTCGGAGCTACGAGCAGTACTTC,CASSLFGRSYEQYF
.,TRBV27,TRBD1,TRBJ1-6,TGTGCCAGCAGTTTCCCGGACAGGAATAATTCACCCCTCCACTTT,CASSFPDRNNSPLHF
.,TRBV5-5,TRBD1,TRBJ2-2,TGTGCCAGCAGCTTGTACCCTAGGACAGGGCCCGGGGAGCTGTTTTTT,CASSLYPRTGPGELFF
.,TRBV9,TRBD2,TRBJ2-2,TGTGCCAGCAGCGCTTGGACTAGCGGGGGGGTGGACACCGGGGAGCTGTTTTTT,CASSAWTSGGVDTGELFF
.,TRBV18,.,TRBJ2-6,TGTGCCAGCTCACCGCCGGTCTCTGGGGCCAACGTCCTGACTTTC,CASSPPVSGANVLTF
once,TRBV6-2/TRBV6-3,TRBD1,TRBJ1-5,TGTGCCAGCAGTTACAGGACAGGGGTGAGCAATCAGCCCCAGCATTTT,CASSYRTGVSNQPQHF
.,TRBV7-2,.,TRBJ2-2,TGTGCCAGCAGCTTAGTTGGGACTCAACCGAACACCGGGGAGCTGTTTTTT,CASSLVGTQPNTGELFF
.,TRBV7-2,TRBD1,TRBJ2-7,TGTGCCAGCAGCTTAGTCGGGACAGGGTCGAAGGACTACGAGCAGTACTTC,CASSLVGTGSKDYEQYF
.,TRBV18,.,TRBJ2-2,TGTGCCAGCTCACCATTCCTGAACACCGGGGAGCTGTTTTTT,CASSPFLNTGELFF
.,TRBV7-9,.,TRBJ1-2,TGTGCCAGCAGCTTACTGACCGGGAACTATGGCTACACCTTC,CASSLLTGNYGYTF
.,TRBV9,.,TRBJ1-1,TGTGCCAGCAGCGTAGACGAGGGTTTTCTCGTAGCGGCTTTCTTT,CASSVDEGFLVAAFF
.,TRBV4-1,.,TRBJ1-1,TGCGCCAGCAGCCGACGCAGCAGGGCAAGCACTGAAGCTTTCTTT,CASSRRSRASTEAFF
.,TRBV7-2,TRBD1,TRBJ1-6,TGTGCCGAAGGGGGCCTTAATTCACCCCTCCACTTT,CAEGGLNSPLHF
few,TRBV10-1,.,TRBJ1-2,TGCGCCAGCAGACAGTTCTATGGCTACACCTTC,CASRQFYGYTF
.,TRBV2,.,TRBJ1-6,TGTGCCAGCATTAAGTCCGGGGGACGTAATTCACCCCTCCACTTT,CASIKSGGRNSPLHF
.,TRBV3-1/TRBV3-2,TRBD1,TRBJ1-1,TGTGCCAGCAGCCCTACGCAGACAGGGCTTGAAGCTTTCTTT,CASSPTQTGLEAFF
once,TRBV4-3,.,TRBJ2-2,TGCGCCAGCAGCCATTACCCGGGACTCCAAAACACCGGGGAGCTGTTTTTT,CASSHYPGLQNTGELFF
once,TRBV4-3,TRBD1,TRBJ1-5,TGCGCCAGCAGCCCGGGGGCCCTGGGACAGGGCACTCAGCCCCAGCATTTT,CASSPGALGQGTQPQHF
.,TRBV7-3,.,TRBJ2-6,TGTGCCAGCAGCTCCCAGACAGGCTTTGGTAGTGGGGCCAACGTCCTGACTTTC,CASSSQTGFGSGANVLTF
.,TRBV11-1,.,TRBJ1-2,TGTGCCAGCAGCTTAGCTCCAGGGAATAACTATGGCTACACCTTC,CASSLAPGNNYGYTF
.,TRBV5-1,.,TRBJ1-6,TGCGCCAGCAGGACGAGGGTGTGGGATAAGAATTCACCCCTCCACTTT,CASRTRVWDKNSPLHF
.,TRBV6-5,TRBD1,TRBJ1-4,TGTGCCAGCAGTTGGACAGGGGATGGTGAAAAACTGTTTTTT,CASSWTGDGEKLFF
once,TRBV11-3,.,TRBJ1-2,TGTGCCAGCAGCCCACAGGGCACAATTAACTATGGCTACACCTTC,CASSPQGTINYGYTF
.,TRBV3-1/TRBV3-2,.,TRBJ1-6,TGTGCCAGCAGCCTGGGCATACGGGGAGGGTCACCCCTCCACTTT,CASSLGIRGGSPLHF
.,TRBV13,TRBD2,TRBJ2-7,TGTGCCAGCAGCCGAAGAGGGGCCGGACTAGCGGGGGCCGGGCGGGAGCAGTACTTC,CASSRRGAGLAGAGREQYF
.,TRBV3-1/TRBV3-2,.,TRBJ2-7,TGTGCCAGCAGCCAACTGGGCCTCTCCTACGAGCAGTACTTC,CASSQLGLSYEQYF